The 27 T cell receptor beta chains listed next were all sequenced from one sample in a study of control samples from healthy donors and cancer patients. The method was immunoSEQ multiplex PCR; TCRdb's version includes in-frame clones alone and lacks a portion of them. Found here are some 49,000 clones, 80% to 90% of them singletons; the top ten hold 2.5% to 3%. The sample comprised PBMCs. These receptors were taken from a woman aged 50 to 60 with lung cancer.

This sequence joins TRBV6-2 or TRBV6-3 and TRBJ2-1; 7 nucleotides match TRBD2. The CDR3 totals 16 residues. V shed 6 bases, J shed 4 bases, and the junction held 12 bases outside the gene matches. Germline CDR1 MNHEY, CDR2 SVGEGT. The CDR3 DNA follows: TGTGCCAGCAGCCCCAACCGGGGGGTAGGTTACAATGAGCAGTTCTTC. It translates to CASSPNRGVGYNEQFF.

The chain links TRBV5-6 to TRBJ1-1, with D possibly being TRBD1 (5 bases). Trimming took 4 bases from V and 0 from J, leaving 16 bases between them. The CDR3 is made up of 16 amino acids. Looked up from germline, CDR1 is SGHDT and CDR2 is YYEEEE. The CDR3 bases are TGTGCCAGCAGCACCTTGAGCGGGGGGGTGAACACTGAAGCTTTCTTT. Its translation is CASSTLSGGVNTEAFF.

The chain uses TRBV27 and TRBJ1-5; TRBD1 matches 12 bases. Per the germline V gene, CDR1 is MNHEY and CDR2 is SMNVEV (reference sequence). CDR3 length: 16 amino acids. J was trimmed by 6 bases and V by 6 bases; bases with no gene match: 9. CDR3 sequence reads: CASSYWDRGPLQPQHF. In nucleotides, the CDR3 is TGTGCCAGCAGCTATTGGGACAGGGGGCCTCTTCAGCCCCAGCATTTT.

V usage is TRBV18 and J usage is TRBJ1-1, with 8 bases identical to TRBD1. V lost 3 bases, J lost 1 base, and 7 bases stayed unmatched. The CDR3 runs to 16 residues. Per the germline V gene, CDR1 is KGHSH and CDR2 is LQKENI. CDR3: CASSPVQGARNTEAFF. DNA of the CDR3: TGTGCCAGCTCACCGGTGCAGGGGGCTCGGAACACTGAAGCTTTCTTT.

The chain employs TRBV25-1 and TRBJ2-3, with TRBD1 matching over 7 bases. V lost 4 bases and J lost 4; bases outside the gene matches: 5. The V gene's germline CDR1 is MGHDK and CDR2 SYGVNS. The CDR3 totals 14 residues. The DNA for the CDR3 is TGTGCCAGCAGTGGACGACAGGGCGCAGATACGCAGTATTTT. It is translated as CASSGRQGADTQYF.

The CDR3 spells CASSPPTSGGSDTQYF. The CDR3 DNA is TGTGCCAGCTCACCACCAACTAGCGGGGGCTCAGATACGCAGTATTTT. The chain links TRBV18 to TRBJ2-3, with 11 positions matching TRBD2. This CDR3 is built from 16 residues. Germline assignment: CDR1 KGHSH and CDR2 LQKENI. J lost 4 bases, V lost 0 bases, and 3 bases had no gene match.

This chain links TRBV23-1 with TRBJ2-5, with 10 bases aligning to TRBD1. TRBV23-1 is marked as an open reading frame, function uncertain. CDR3 size: 20 residues. V shed 2 bases, J shed 5 bases, and the junction held 20 bases outside the gene matches. This CDR3 reads CASSQLPESLRDRGLETQYF. CDR3 DNA sequence: TGCGCCAGCAGTCAACTCCCCGAATCCCTCCGGGACAGGGGATTGGAGACCCAGTACTTC.

V and J are TRBV18 and TRBJ1-5; no clear D gene. This CDR3 comprises 14 residues. In germline, CDR1 is KGHSH, CDR2 LQKENI. The ends were cut back, 2 bases at V and 5 bases at J, with 10 bases in the middle. The CDR3 nucleotides are TGTGCCAGCTCACCAAACGGAGAGGATCAGCCCCAGCATTTT. Protein: CASSPNGEDQPQHF.

This clone turned up a few times. This sequence joins TRBV5-1 and TRBJ2-7; 9 nucleotides align to TRBD1. J gave up 4 bases and V 2 bases, and 7 bases lay outside the gene matches. Germline V gives CDR1 SGHRS, CDR2 YFSETQ. The CDR3 is made up of 15 amino acids. In DNA, the CDR3 is TGCGCCAGCAGCTTAGAACAGGGGGCCGGATACGAGCAGTACTTC. This translates into CASSLEQGAGYEQYF.

J is TRBJ2-7 and V is TRBV18, with D maybe TRBD1 (6 bases). Germline V gene data show CDR1 as KGHSH and CDR2 as LQKENI. Trimming removed 3 bases from V and 0 bases from J, with 12 bases in between. The CDR3 is 15 amino acids. CDR3 nucleotide sequence: TGTGCCAGCTCACCCTCAATAGGGGGCTCCTACGAGCAGTACTTC. It translates to CASSPSIGGSYEQYF.

This chain uses TRBV20-1 with TRBJ1-2; 8 nucleotides align to TRBD1. This CDR3 contains 14 residues. J lost 6 bases, V lost 3 bases, and 9 bases had no gene match. Germline CDR1 and CDR2: DFQATT and SNEGSKA (reference sequence). The CDR3 here is CSASNPRTGNGYTF. In DNA, the CDR3 is TGCAGTGCTAGTAACCCACGGACAGGGAATGGCTACACCTTC.

CDR3 sequence reads: CASSIEVDRADLHF. DNA of the CDR3: TGTGCCAGTAGTATAGAAGTAGACAGGGCAGACCTCCACTTT. The V call is TRBV19, the J call TRBJ1-6, with 7 bases matching TRBD1. Germline lookup yields CDR1 LNHDA and CDR2 SQIVND (reference sequence). The length of the CDR3 is 14 residues. V lost 0 bases and J lost 15; bases outside the gene matches: 8.

This chain joins TRBV2 and TRBJ1-6; D remains unclear. CDR1 is SNHLY, CDR2 FYNNEI, per germline. This CDR3 has 12 residues. Trimming shortened V by 3 bases and J by 9 bases, and 6 bases separated the two germline ends. The CDR3 sequence is CASSEDLSPLHF. The DNA of the CDR3 is TGTGCCAGCAGTGAGGACCTTTCACCCCTCCACTTT.

The rearrangement joins TRBV6-5 to TRBJ1-5, with a tentative D call TRBD1 (6 bases). This CDR3 region has 15 residues. V was pared by 7 bases and J by 5 bases, with 18 bases between. From germline, CDR1 is MNHEY and CDR2 SVGAGI. The CDR3: CASNPRQAVDQPQHF. CDR3 DNA sequence: TGTGCCAGCAACCCTAGACAGGCGGTAGATCAGCCCCAGCATTTT.

This clone was detected only a few times. V gene TRBV5-4 combines with J gene TRBJ2-5; the D is unclear. CDR3 length equals 13 residues. Germline CDR1 reads SGHNT; CDR2 reads YYREEE (reference sequence). Trimming stripped 4 bases from V and 2 bases from J, with 9 bases between. CDR3 amino acids: CASSPLSQETQYF. CDR3 nucleotides: TGTGCCAGCAGCCCCTTATCTCAAGAGACCCAGTACTTC. Looking up the rest from reference TRBV5-4 and TRBJ2-5 gives the full variable domain: ETGVTQSPTHLIKTRGQQVTLRCSSQSGHNTVSWYQQALGQGPQFIFQYYREEENGRGNFPPRFSGLQFPNYSSELNVNALELDDSALYLCASSPLSQETQYFGPGTRLLVL.

The CDR3 is CASSRSTPVPVYEQYF. CDR3 coding DNA: TGTGCCAGCTCACGATCAACACCGGTCCCCGTCTACGAGCAGTACTTC. V gene TRBV18 combines with J gene TRBJ2-7; D unclear. The CDR3 is 16 residues long. Trimming left V 4 bases short and J 3 bases short, with 19 bases between. Looked up from germline, CDR1 is KGHSH and CDR2 is LQKENI.

J is TRBJ2-5 and V is TRBV6-2 or TRBV6-3; 10 bases are shared with TRBD2. The V and J ends lost 4 bases and 3 bases, in that order; junction bases with no gene match: 5. This CDR3 has 15 amino acids. The germline gives CDR1 MNHEY, CDR2 SVGEGT. In nucleotides, the CDR3 is TGTGCCAGCAGTTTTAGCGGGGGGTACGAAGAGACCCAGTACTTC. Protein sequence: CASSFSGGYEETQYF.

This chain links TRBV28 with TRBJ2-7, with D perhaps TRBD1 or TRBD2 (5 bases each). From germline, CDR1 is MDHEN and CDR2 SYDVKM. The CDR3 is 13 amino acids. Trimming took 11 bases from V and 6 from J, leaving 20 bases between them. In nucleotides, the CDR3 is TGTGCCGGGAGTAAAGGGGAGACTGGCGAGCAGTACTTC. Amino acids: CAGSKGETGEQYF. The full variable domain, its missing parts supplied by reference TRBV28 and TRBJ2-7, is DVKVTQSSRYLVKRTGEKVFLECVQDMDHENMFWYRQDPGLGLRLIYFSYDVKMKEKGDIPEGYSVSREKKERFSLILESASTNQTSMYLCAGSKGETGEQYFGPGTRLTVT.

The chain joins TRBV2 to TRBJ2-3; TRBD2 aligns across 8 bases. Germline V CDR1 and CDR2: SNHLY, FYNNEI. With 7 bases clipped from V and 1 base from J, the junction kept 7 bases outside the gene matches. The CDR3 is 15 amino acids. CDR3 DNA: TGTGCCAGCAACCTTGGACTAGCTCGCACAGATACGCAGTATTTT. Its translation: CASNLGLARTDTQYF. The variable domain in full, completed from reference TRBV2 and TRBJ2-3, reads EPEVTQTPSHQVTQMGQEVILRCVPISNHLYFYWYRQILGQKVEFLVSFYNNEISEKSEIFDDQFSVERPDGSNFTLKIRSTKLEDSAMYFCASNLGLARTDTQYFGPGTRLTVL.

The sample holds one count of this clone. The rearrangement uses TRBV18 and TRBJ1-1; D gene unclear. V shed 2 bases and J shed 8 bases, with 12 bases lying between them. The CDR3 totals 13 residues. CDR1 and CDR2 (germline): KGHSH, LQKENI. CDR3 sequence (DNA): TGTGCCAGCTCACCATCAGTCTCAGAGGAAGCTTTCTTT. Translation: CASSPSVSEEAFF. Looking up the rest from reference TRBV18 and TRBJ1-1 gives the full variable domain: NAGVMQNPRHLVRRRGQEARLRCSPMKGHSHVYWYRQLPEEGLKFMVYLQKENIIDESGMPKERFSAEFPKEGPSILRIQQVVRGDSAAYFCASSPSVSEEAFFGQGTRLTVV.

The rearrangement uses TRBV5-1 and TRBJ1-4; no firm D call. The germline V gene has CDR1 SGHRS and CDR2 YFSETQ. The CDR3 extends over 15 amino acids. V lost 1 base to trimming and J lost 4 bases, with 11 bases between them. CDR3 amino acids: CASSLSGQDNEKLFF. The CDR3, as DNA: TGCGCCAGCAGCTTGTCGGGCCAAGATAATGAAAAACTGTTTTTT. Looking up the rest from reference TRBV5-1 and TRBJ1-4 gives the full variable domain: KAGVTQTPRYLIKTRGQQVTLSCSPISGHRSVSWYQQTPGQGLQFLFEYFSETQRNKGNFPGRFSGRQFSNSRSEMNVSTLELGDSALYLCASSLSGQDNEKLFFGSGTQLSVL.

The gene calls are TRBV19 and TRBJ2-1; tentative D call: TRBD1 (6 bases). Deletions cut 7 bases from V and 3 bases from J, with 10 bases between. From germline, CDR1 is LNHDA and CDR2 SQIVND (reference sequence). The CDR3 extends over 13 amino acids. The CDR3 sequence is CASKGDLYNEQFF. The CDR3 DNA follows: TGTGCCAGTAAGGGGGACCTCTACAATGAGCAGTTCTTC.

V is TRBV5-8 and J is TRBJ1-5; 8 nucleotides line up with TRBD1. Germline V gives CDR1 SGHTS, CDR2 YDEGEE. The J segment lost 4 bases and the V segment lost 4 bases, leaving 13 bases of the junction unmatched. The CDR3 is 17 residues long. Here the CDR3 reads CASSSGAGTGGNQPQHF. CDR3 DNA sequence: TGTGCCAGCAGCAGTGGGGCCGGGACAGGAGGAAATCAGCCCCAGCATTTT.

The chain has TRBV5-1 and TRBJ1-4, with a possible D match to TRBD1 (5 bases). V lost 4 bases and J 3 bases, leaving 19 bases between the germline ends. Germline V gene lookup returns CDR1 SGHRS and CDR2 YFSETQ. This CDR3 comprises 17 residues. In DNA, the CDR3 is TGCGCCAGCAGCCTGAGGACCGGGGGAGATGCTAATGAAAAACTGTTTTTT. This gives the protein CASSLRTGGDANEKLFF. The variable domain in full, with the rest retrieved from reference TRBV5-1 and TRBJ1-4, is KAGVTQTPRYLIKTRGQQVTLSCSPISGHRSVSWYQQTPGQGLQFLFEYFSETQRNKGNFPGRFSGRQFSNSRSEMNVSTLELGDSALYLCASSLRTGGDANEKLFFGSGTQLSVL.

This clone was seen once. This rearrangement joins TRBV9 to TRBJ2-7, with D unclear. CDR3 length equals 15 residues. Germline V CDR1 and CDR2: SGDLS, YYNGEE. Between the trimmed V and J ends, which lost 4 bases and 0 bases, there was a span of 14 bases. This CDR3 is CASSFRTESSYEQYF. The CDR3 DNA reads TGTGCCAGCAGCTTCCGGACCGAAAGCTCCTACGAGCAGTACTTC. Drawing the rest from reference TRBV9 and TRBJ2-7, the complete variable domain is DSGVTQTPKHLITATGQRVTLRCSPRSGDLSVYWYQQSLDQGLQFLIQYYNGEERAKGNILERFSAQQFPDLHSELNLSSLELGDSALYFCASSFRTESSYEQYFGPGTRLTVT.

The gene calls are TRBV2 and TRBJ2-7; no definite D call. The CDR3 extends over 11 amino acids. Trimming cost V 7 bases and J 3 bases, with 7 bases left between them. Germline CDR1 SNHLY, CDR2 FYNNEI. The DNA of the CDR3 is TGTGCCAGCATGGGCGGCTACGAGCAGTACTTC. Protein: CASMGGYEQYF.

The chain combines TRBV4-2 with TRBJ2-1; D may be TRBD2 (6 bases). From germline, CDR1 is LGHNA and CDR2 YNFKEQ. V lost 1 base to trimming and J lost 1 base, with 8 bases between them. The CDR3 is 15 residues long. CDR3 in amino acids: CASSQGGESYNEQFF. Here the CDR3 DNA reads TGTGCCAGCAGCCAAGGCGGGGAGTCCTACAATGAGCAGTTCTTC.